This record covers a single TCR beta chain. Its specificity is not known. Both TRBC1 and TRBC2 were covered by a beta constant-region primer of two equimolar oligonucleotides. The ligated cDNA underwent four PCR rounds using SP2 and nested alpha and beta constant-region primers. TCRdb fed the UMI-ligation and nested PCR reads into MiXCR, producing one record per CDR3 protein. The sample has under 150,000 distinct CDR3 sequences, approximately 21% seen once; the top ten hold roughly 0.68%. The data belong to a study of naive and memory T cell subsets. From the second PCR step, alpha and beta chains were amplified apart. Cells stained for CD3, CD4, CD8, CD45RA and CD27 were sorted into four subsets. Per the germline V gene, CDR1 is SQVTM and CDR2 is ANQGSEA. Trimming cost V 7 bases and J 6 bases, with 6 bases left between them. The CDR3 sequence is 9 residues long. Study-level results: Possibly reflecting memory cells re-expressing CD45RA, a few larger clonotypes occurred in naive repertoires, especially CD8. Gini index rose across naive, CM, EM and EMRA in CD4 and CD8.

The TCR sequence derives from a human donor in good health. The V call is TRBV29-1, the J call TRBJ1-2; D uncertain. The specimen was naive CD8+ T cells from blood. The CDR3, as DNA: TGCAGCGCCGACAATGGCTACACCTTC. Translating gives CSADNGYTF.